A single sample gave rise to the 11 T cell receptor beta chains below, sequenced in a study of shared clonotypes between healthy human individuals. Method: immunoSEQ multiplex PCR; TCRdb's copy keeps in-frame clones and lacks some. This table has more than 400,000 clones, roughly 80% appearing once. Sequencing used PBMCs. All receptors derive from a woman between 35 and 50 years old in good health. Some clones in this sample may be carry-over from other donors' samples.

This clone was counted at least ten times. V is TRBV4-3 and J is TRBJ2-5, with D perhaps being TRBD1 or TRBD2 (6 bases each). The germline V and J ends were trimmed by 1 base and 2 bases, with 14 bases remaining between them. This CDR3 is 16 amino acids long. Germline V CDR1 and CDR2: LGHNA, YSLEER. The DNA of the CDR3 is TGCGCCAGCAGCCAAGGGACAGCGAGCGGGCAAGAGACCCAGTACTTC. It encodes CASSQGTASGQETQYF.

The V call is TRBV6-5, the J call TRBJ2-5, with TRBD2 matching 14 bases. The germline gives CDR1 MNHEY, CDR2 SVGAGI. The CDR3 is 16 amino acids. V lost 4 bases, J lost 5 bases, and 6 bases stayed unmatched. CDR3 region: CASSSGLAGGYETQYF. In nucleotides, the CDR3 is TGTGCCAGCAGTTCTGGACTAGCGGGAGGTTATGAGACCCAGTACTTC.

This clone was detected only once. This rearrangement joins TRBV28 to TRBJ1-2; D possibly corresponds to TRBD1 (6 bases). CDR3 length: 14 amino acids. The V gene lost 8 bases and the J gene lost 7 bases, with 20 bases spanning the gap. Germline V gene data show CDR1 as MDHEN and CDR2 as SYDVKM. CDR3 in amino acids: CASRPQGGGAGYTF. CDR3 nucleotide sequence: TGTGCCAGCCGCCCCCAGGGAGGGGGAGCTGGCTACACCTTC.

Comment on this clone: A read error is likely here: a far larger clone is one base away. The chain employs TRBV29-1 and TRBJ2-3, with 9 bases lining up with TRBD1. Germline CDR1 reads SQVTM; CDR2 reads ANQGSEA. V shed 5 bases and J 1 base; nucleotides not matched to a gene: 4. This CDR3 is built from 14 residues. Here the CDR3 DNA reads TGCAGCGTTTACAGGGGGCTCGGCACAGATACGCAGTATTTT. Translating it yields CSVYRGLGTDTQYF.

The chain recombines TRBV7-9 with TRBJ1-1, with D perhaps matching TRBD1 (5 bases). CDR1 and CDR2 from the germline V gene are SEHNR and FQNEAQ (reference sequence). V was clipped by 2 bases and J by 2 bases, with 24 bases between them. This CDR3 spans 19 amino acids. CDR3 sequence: CASSLKPWGRGRVNTEAFF. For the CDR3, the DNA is TGTGCCAGCAGCTTAAAACCGTGGGGCCGCGGGAGGGTCAACACTGAAGCTTTCTTT. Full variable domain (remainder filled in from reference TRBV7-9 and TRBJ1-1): DTGVSQNPRHKITKRGQNVTFRCDPISEHNRLYWYRQTLGQGPEFLTYFQNEAQLEKSRLLSDRFSAERPKGSFSTLEIQRTEQGDSAMYLCASSLKPWGRGRVNTEAFFGQGTRLTVV.

CDR3 region: CASSLVGASEYQETQYF. CDR3 DNA: TGTGCCAGCAGCTTGGTAGGTGCGTCAGAGTACCAAGAGACCCAGTACTTC. V gene TRBV5-6 combines with J gene TRBJ2-5; D unresolved. The CDR3 has 17 residues. CDR1 SGHDT and CDR2 YYEEEE come from the germline V gene. V was trimmed by 0 bases and J by 0 bases, leaving 15 bases between them.

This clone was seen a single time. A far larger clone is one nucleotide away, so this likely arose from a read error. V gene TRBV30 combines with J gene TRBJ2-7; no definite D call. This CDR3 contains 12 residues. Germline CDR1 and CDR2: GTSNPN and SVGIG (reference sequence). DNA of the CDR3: TGTGCCTGGGGTCGACACCTCTACGAGCAGCACTTC. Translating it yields CAWGRHLYEQHF.

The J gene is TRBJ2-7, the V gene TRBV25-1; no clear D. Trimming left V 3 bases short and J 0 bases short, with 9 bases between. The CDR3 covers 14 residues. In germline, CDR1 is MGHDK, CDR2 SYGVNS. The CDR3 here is CASSDYSYSYEQYF. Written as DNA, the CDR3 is TGTGCCAGCAGTGATTACAGTTACTCCTACGAGCAGTACTTC.

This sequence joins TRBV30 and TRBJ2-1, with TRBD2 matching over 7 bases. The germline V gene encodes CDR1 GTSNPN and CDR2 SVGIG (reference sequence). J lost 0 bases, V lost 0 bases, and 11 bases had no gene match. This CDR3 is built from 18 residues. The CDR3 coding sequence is TGTGCCTGGAGTGTACGGCGGGAGCCGAGTAGCTCCTACAATGAGCAGTTCTTC. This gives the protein CAWSVRREPSSSYNEQFF.

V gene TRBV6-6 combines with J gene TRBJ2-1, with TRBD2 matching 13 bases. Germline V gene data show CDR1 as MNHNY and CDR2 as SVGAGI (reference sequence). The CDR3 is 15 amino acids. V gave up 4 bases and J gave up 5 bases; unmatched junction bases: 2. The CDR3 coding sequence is TGTGCCAGCAGTTTGGGACTAGCGGGAAACAATGAGCAGTTCTTC. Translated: CASSLGLAGNNEQFF.

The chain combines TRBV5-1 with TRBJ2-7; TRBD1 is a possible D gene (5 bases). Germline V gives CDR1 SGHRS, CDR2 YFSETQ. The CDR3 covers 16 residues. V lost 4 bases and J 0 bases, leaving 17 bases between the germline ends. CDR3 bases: TGCGCCAGCAGCAAGACAGACGCAGGGAACTCCTACGAGCAGTACTTC. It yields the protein CASSKTDAGNSYEQYF.